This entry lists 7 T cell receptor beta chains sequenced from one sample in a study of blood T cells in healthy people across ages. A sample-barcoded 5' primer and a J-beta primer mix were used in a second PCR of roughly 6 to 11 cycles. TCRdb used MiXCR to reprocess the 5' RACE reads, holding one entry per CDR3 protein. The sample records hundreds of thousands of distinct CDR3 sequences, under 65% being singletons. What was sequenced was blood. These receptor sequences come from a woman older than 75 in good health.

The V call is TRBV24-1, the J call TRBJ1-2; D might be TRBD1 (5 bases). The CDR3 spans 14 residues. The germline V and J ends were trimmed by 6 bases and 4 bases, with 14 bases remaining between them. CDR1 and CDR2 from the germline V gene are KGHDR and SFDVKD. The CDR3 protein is CATSNRGRIYGYTF. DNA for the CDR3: TGTGCCACCAGTAATCGGGGACGGATCTATGGCTACACCTTC.

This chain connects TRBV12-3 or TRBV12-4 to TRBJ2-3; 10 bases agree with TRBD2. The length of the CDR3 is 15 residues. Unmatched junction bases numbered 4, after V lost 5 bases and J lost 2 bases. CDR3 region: CASSPSGGDTDTQYF. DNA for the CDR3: TGTGCCAGCAGTCCTAGCGGGGGCGACACAGATACGCAGTATTTT.

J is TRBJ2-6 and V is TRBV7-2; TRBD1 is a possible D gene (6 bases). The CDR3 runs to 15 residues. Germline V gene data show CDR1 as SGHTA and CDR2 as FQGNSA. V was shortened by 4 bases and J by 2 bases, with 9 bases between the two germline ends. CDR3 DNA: TGTGCCAGCAGCTCCCGACAGGCTGGGGCCAACGTCCTGACTTTC. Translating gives CASSSRQAGANVLTF. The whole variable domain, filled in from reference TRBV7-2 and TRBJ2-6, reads GAGVSQSPSNKVTEKGKDVELRCDPISGHTALYWYRQSLGQGLEFLIYFQGNSAPDKSGLPSDRFSAERTGGSVSTLTIQRTQQEDSAVYLCASSSRQAGANVLTFGAGSRLTVL.

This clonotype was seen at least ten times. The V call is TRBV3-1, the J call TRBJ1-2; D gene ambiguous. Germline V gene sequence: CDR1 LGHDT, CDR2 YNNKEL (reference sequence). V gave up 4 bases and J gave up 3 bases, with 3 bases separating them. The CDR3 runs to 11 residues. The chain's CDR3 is CASSPHYGYTF. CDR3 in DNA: TGTGCCAGCAGCCCACACTATGGCTACACCTTC.

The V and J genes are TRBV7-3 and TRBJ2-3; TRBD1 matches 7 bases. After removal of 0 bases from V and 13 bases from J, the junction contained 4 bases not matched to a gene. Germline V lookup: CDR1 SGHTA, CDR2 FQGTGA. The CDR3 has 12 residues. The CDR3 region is CASSLTTGSEYF. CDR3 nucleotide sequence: TGTGCCAGCAGCTTAACGACAGGGTCTGAGTATTTT.

CDR3 region: CASSSEPFRNSPLHF. The CDR3 region has the DNA TGTGCCAGCAGTTCAGAGCCCTTCAGGAATTCACCCCTCCACTTT. The rearrangement links TRBV28 to TRBJ1-6; no clear D gene. CDR3 length: 15 amino acids. Looked up from germline, CDR1 is MDHEN and CDR2 is SYDVKM. Trimming stripped 4 bases from V and 7 bases from J, with 14 bases between.

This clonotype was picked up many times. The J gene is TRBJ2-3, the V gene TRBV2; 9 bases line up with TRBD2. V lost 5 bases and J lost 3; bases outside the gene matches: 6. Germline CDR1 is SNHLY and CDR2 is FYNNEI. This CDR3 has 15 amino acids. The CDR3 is CASSFSGSWTDTQYF. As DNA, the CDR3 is TGTGCCAGCAGTTTTAGCGGGAGTTGGACAGATACGCAGTATTTT.